The entry that follows covers one T cell receptor beta chain sequence. Its antigen is unidentified. The CDR3 sequence is 13 residues long. Germline V gene sequence: CDR1 MNHNS, CDR2 SASEGT. With 9 bases clipped from V and 4 bases from J, the junction kept 5 bases outside the gene matches. The assay was run at survey level. The protocol was immunoSEQ multiplex PCR, while the TCRdb copy is restricted to in-frame clones and leaves out a portion. The sample includes about 30,000 clones, 65% to 80% seen only once; the top ten take under 2.5%. The data are from a study of STAT5B mutations in CD4+ large granular lymphocyte leukemia. The study, taken as a whole, reports: TRBV06-family usage was enriched in top patient clones (8/27) versus controls (2/35).

The TCR comes from a human donor in good health. The sequenced sample consisted of CD4+ T cells from blood buffy coats. The chain couples TRBV6-1 to TRBJ1-5; TRBD1 matches at 8 bases. CDR3: CASNRDRNQPQHF. CDR3 in DNA: TGTGCCAGTAACCGGGACAGGAATCAGCCCCAGCATTTT.